This T cell receptor (beta chain) was sequenced for a study of CD8+ T cells in alopecia areata. Study-wide results and limits: Both scalp clonality and the expanded CD8+ clones among the top 100 showed a significant decrease with tofacitinib. Sequencing of scalp samples also captures resident alphabeta T cells of normal skin. Association of baseline CD8+ expansion with response is uncertain owing to one nonresponder.

Following RNA extraction, reverse transcription yielded cDNA that acted as the sequencing template. Method: immunoSEQ multiplex PCR; TCRdb's copy keeps in-frame clones and lacks some. This sample has 130,000 or so clones, with roughly 86% found just once. Treatment defined: oral pan-JAK inhibitor, 5-10 mg twice daily. Notes on this clone: Its cognate antigen is unknown.

The CDR3 spans 15 residues. Trimming removed 3 bases from V and 3 bases from J, with 11 bases in between. Germline lookup yields CDR1 MNHEY and CDR2 SMNVEV (reference sequence). The receptor was isolated from a human donor with alopecia areata. The chain recombines TRBV27 with TRBJ2-2; D may match TRBD1 or TRBD2 (5 bases each). The material sequenced was CD8+ T cells sorted from blood, taken at week 4, from a patient treated with tofacitinib. DNA of the CDR3: TGTGCCAGCAGTTTCTTCAGGGACCACACCGGGGAGCTGTTTTTT. Encoded protein: CASSFFRDHTGELFF.